Sequencing of this T cell receptor beta chain was carried out in a study of blood T cell repertoires in COVID-19. The assay was immunoSEQ multiplex PCR, and TCRdb's table has in-frame clones only and misses some. The sample carries 77,000 or so clones, approximately 90% recorded once. CDR1 and CDR2 from the germline V gene are KGHSH and LQKENI. V was shortened by 5 bases and J by 1 base, with 8 bases between the two germline ends. This CDR3 has 13 residues. The receptor was isolated from a man aged 45 to 65 with active COVID-19. The chain carries TRBV18 and TRBJ1-1; TRBD1 might be the D (5 bases). Sequencing was carried out using peripheral blood. The CDR3 DNA follows: TGTGCCAGCTCATCTGACAGGAACACTGAAGCTTTCTTT. It is translated as CASSSDRNTEAFF.